This entry is about one T cell receptor (beta chain). Its antigen remains unknown. The sample comes from a study of graft-versus-host responses after intestinal transplantation. Study details: Recipients received multivisceral, liver-intestinal, or isolated intestinal transplants. All recipients were given anti-thymocyte globulin induction, and tacrolimus and steroids were then administered for approximately 3 years. The study's findings and limits: In recipient marrow, GvH clones were found, and some appeared first in ileum or blood. Early post-transplant falls in HvG clones accompanied the peak levels of circulating GvH clones.

TCRdb's table, derived via immunoSEQ multiplex PCR, lists solely in-frame clones and lacks some. The data contain some 29,000 clones, more than 70% of them singletons. Lymphocytes from graft epithelium and lamina propria were isolated. The V gene's germline CDR1 is MNHEY and CDR2 SVGAGI. The length of the CDR3 is 14 residues. Trimming removed 3 bases from V and 0 bases from J, with 9 bases in between. The source is a human patient who received an intestinal transplant, so some T cells may come from the graft donor. The sample consisted of ileum tissue, taken 98 days after intestinal transplantation. The chain combines TRBV6-5 with TRBJ2-7, with D possibly called TRBD1 or TRBD2 (5 bases each). This chain's CDR3 is CASSYGDGSYEQYF. The DNA for the CDR3 is TGTGCCAGCAGTTATGGGGACGGCTCCTACGAGCAGTACTTC.